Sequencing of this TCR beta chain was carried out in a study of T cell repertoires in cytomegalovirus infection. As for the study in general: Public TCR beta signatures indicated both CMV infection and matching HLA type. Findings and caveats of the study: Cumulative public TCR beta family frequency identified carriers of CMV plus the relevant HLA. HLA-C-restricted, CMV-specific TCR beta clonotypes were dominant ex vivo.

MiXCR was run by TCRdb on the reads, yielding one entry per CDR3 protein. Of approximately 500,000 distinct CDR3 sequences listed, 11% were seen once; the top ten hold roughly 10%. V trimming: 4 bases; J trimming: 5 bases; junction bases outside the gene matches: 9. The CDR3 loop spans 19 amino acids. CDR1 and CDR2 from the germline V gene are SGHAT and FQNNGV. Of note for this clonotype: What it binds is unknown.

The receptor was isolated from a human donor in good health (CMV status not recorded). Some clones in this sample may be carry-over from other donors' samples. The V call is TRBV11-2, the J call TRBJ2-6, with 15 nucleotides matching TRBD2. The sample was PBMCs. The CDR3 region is CASSWGLAGGIYRANVLTF. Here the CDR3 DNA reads TGTGCCAGCAGCTGGGGACTAGCGGGAGGCATTTATAGGGCCAACGTCCTGACTTTC.